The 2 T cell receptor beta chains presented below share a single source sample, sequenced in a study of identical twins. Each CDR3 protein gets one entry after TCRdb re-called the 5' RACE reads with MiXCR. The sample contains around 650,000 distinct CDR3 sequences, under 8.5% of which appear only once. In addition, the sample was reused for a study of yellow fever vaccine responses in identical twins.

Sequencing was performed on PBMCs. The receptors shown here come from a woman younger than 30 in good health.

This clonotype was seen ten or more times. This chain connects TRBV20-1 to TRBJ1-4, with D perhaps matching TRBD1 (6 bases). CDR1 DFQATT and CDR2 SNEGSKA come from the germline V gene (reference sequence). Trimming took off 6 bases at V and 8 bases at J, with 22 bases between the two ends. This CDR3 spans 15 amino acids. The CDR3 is CSAPVRGRDEEKLFF. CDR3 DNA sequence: TGCAGTGCCCCCGTCAGGGGAAGGGACGAAGAAAAACTGTTTTTT.

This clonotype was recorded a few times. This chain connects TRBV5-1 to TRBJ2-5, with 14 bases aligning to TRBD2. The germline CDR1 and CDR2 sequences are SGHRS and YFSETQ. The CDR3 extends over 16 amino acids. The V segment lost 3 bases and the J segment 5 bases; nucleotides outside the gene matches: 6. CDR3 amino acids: CASSYGLAGGGETQYF. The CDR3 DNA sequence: TGCGCCAGCAGCTACGGACTAGCGGGGGGCGGGGAGACCCAGTACTTC.